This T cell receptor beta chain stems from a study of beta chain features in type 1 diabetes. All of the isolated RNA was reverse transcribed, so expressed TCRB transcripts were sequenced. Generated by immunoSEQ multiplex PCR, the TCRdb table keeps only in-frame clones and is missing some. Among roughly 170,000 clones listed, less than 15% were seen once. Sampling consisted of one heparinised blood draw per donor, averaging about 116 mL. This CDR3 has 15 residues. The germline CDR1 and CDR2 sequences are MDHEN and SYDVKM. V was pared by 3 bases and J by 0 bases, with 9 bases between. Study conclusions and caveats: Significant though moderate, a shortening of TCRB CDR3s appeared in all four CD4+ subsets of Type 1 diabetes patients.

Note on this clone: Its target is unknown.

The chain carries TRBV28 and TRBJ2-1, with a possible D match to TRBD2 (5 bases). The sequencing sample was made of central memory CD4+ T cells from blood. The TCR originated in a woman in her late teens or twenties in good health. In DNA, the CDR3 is TGTGCCAGCAGTTTTGGGAGCCACTCCTACAATGAGCAGTTCTTC. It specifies CASSFGSHSYNEQFF.